Listed below are T cell receptor beta chains from one sample, sequenced in a study of regulatory T cells in long-lasting Graves disease. TCRdb ran MiXCR on the multiplex PCR reads and lists one entry per CDR3 protein. The data show 400,000 to 550,000 distinct CDR3 sequences, with roughly 17% seen just once and around a tenth held by the top ten. This sample also belongs to another study, concerning T cells in Graves' hyperthyroidism and ophthalmopathy.

This sample comprised peripheral blood mononuclear cells (PBMCs), obtained at new diagnosis, from a patient treated with antithyroid drugs. All receptors derive from a woman younger than 45 with Graves disease. Both conserved end residues are part of each CDR3. The order of the fields is V gene, J gene, clone size, D gene, CDR3 DNA, CDR3 protein. D genes are given only for firm matches. Not all rows give a size; the values are once, few, many and, for expanded clones, a class.

TRBV5-6	TRBJ2-7	many	TRBD2	TGTGCCAGCAGTCTCCTAGGGGAGGGAGAGCAGTACTTC	CASSLLGEGEQYF
TRBV7-9	TRBJ1-2	-	TRBD1	TGTGCCACAATTGGGACAGGGAATGGCGGCTACACCTTC	CATIGTGNGGYTF
TRBV28	TRBJ2-7	many	TRBD1	TGTGCCAGCAGTGCTACCCCGGGACAGGCCTACGAGCAGTACTTC	CASSATPGQAYEQYF
TRBV5-1	TRBJ2-7	many	TRBD1	TGTGCCAGCAGCCTACGGACAGGGGCTTACGAGCAGTACTTC	CASSLRTGAYEQYF
TRBV20-1	TRBJ1-1	-	-	TGCAGTGCTGCCGGCCAAGGAGTCACTGAAGCTTTCTTT	CSAAGQGVTEAFF
TRBV27	TRBJ2-1	many	-	TGTGCCAGCAGTTTATTACCCCTTTCAACAGTCAGATACAATGAGCAGTTCTTC	CASSLLPLSTVRYNEQFF
TRBV20-1	TRBJ2-5	many	-	TGCAGTGCTGGCGACCCGTCATCAGGAGAGACCCAGTACTTC	CSAGDPSSGETQYF
TRBV20-1	TRBJ2-1	many	TRBD1	TGCAGTGCTAGCAGGGACAGACACAATGAGCAGTTCTTC	CSASRDRHNEQFF
TRBV19	TRBJ1-1	few	-	TGTGCCAGTATGAAGCCGGGGACTGAAGCTTTCTTT	CASMKPGTEAFF
TRBV7-2	TRBJ2-7	many	TRBD1	TGTGCCAGCAGCACTTCCGGGACAGGGACCTACGAGCAGTACTTC	CASSTSGTGTYEQYF
TRBV19	TRBJ1-5	few	-	TGTGCCAGTCGGCGACAGGACAATCAGCCCCAGCATTTT	CASRRQDNQPQHF
TRBV14	TRBJ1-1	many	-	TGTGCCAGCAGCCCCGCTGGGCCGAACACTGAAGCTTTCTTT	CASSPAGPNTEAFF
TRBV9	TRBJ2-3	-	-	TGTGCCAGCAGCGTAGAACCCACAGATACGCAGTATTTT	CASSVEPTDTQYF
TRBV2	TRBJ2-2	-	TRBD1	TGTGCCAGCAGTTTATCCGGGACAGGGGCCGGGGAGCTGTTTTTT	CASSLSGTGAGELFF
TRBV19	TRBJ2-6	many	TRBD1	TGTGCCAGCAAGATTCGACAGGGAGCCTCTGGGGCCAACGTCCTGACTTTC	CASKIRQGASGANVLTF
TRBV29-1	TRBJ2-3	once	TRBD1	TGCAGCGTTGGCCAGGACAGGGAGTCAGATACGCAGTATTTT	CSVGQDRESDTQYF
TRBV12-3/TRBV12-4	TRBJ1-1	few	TRBD1	TGTGCCAGCAGTTTTGGGGGACAGACGAACACTGAAGCTTTCTTT	CASSFGGQTNTEAFF
TRBV20-1	TRBJ2-1	many	TRBD1	TGCAGTGCTAGGGTCGGGACAGGGTTCAATGAGCAGTTCTTC	CSARVGTGFNEQFF
TRBV6-1	TRBJ1-4	many	-	TGTGCCAGCAGTGGTACGGCAGGAGGTGAAAAACTGTTTTTT	CASSGTAGGEKLFF
TRBV7-9	TRBJ1-4	-	TRBD1	TGTGCCAGCAGCTTACCTACCGGACAGGGTGGCGAAAAACTGTTTTTT	CASSLPTGQGGEKLFF
TRBV12-3/TRBV12-4	TRBJ2-1	many	TRBD2	TGTGCCAGCAGTTACGAGGCGGGGGGGGCCTACAATGAGCAGTTCTTC	CASSYEAGGAYNEQFF
TRBV20-1	TRBJ2-3	many	TRBD1	TGCAGTGCGGGACAGGGGACAGATACGCAGTATTTT	CSAGQGTDTQYF
TRBV6-1	TRBJ1-2	few	TRBD1	TGTGCCAGCACTCCGGGACAGGGGGAAGTTAACTATGGCTACACCTTC	CASTPGQGEVNYGYTF
TRBV3-1	TRBJ2-5	many	-	TGTGCCAGCAGCCAAGATTTGGGGACCATTGCCCCTGGGACGCAGTACTTC	CASSQDLGTIAPGTQYF
TRBV4-1	TRBJ1-2	-	-	TGCGCCAGCAGTCCTCCGCGGGGGGCGGATGGCTACACCTTC	CASSPPRGADGYTF
TRBV10-3	TRBJ2-3	many	-	TGTGCCATCAGTGCCGGGACCTACGACCATACGCAGTATTTT	CAISAGTYDHTQYF
TRBV24-1	TRBJ2-1	-	TRBD1	TGTGCCACCTCGGGACAGGGGGCGAATTTGATAAATGAACAGTTCTTC	CATSGQGANLINEQFF